This T cell receptor beta chain was obtained from a study of T cell responses to AZD1222 COVID-19 vaccine. This CDR3 comprises 12 residues. V gave up 4 bases and J gave up 6 bases, with 11 bases separating them. Germline CDR1 reads GTSNPN; CDR2 reads SVGIG (reference sequence). Profiled with immunoSEQ multiplex PCR; TCRdb holds only in-frame clones, not every one. Of 85,000 to 130,000 clones in the sample, roughly 87% were seen once. Study findings and constraints: Donors in the cohort were predominantly white British and more often female, and clonal diversity was possibly underestimated. With dominance at 160-218 and 743-854, vaccine-associated CD4 TCRs spanned spike.

Second doses were pooled across both intervals (about 4 or about 12 weeks). A note on this clone: The antigen is unknown.

The material sequenced was peripheral blood, taken 28 days after the second AZD1222 dose. This sequence joins TRBV30 and TRBJ2-3; D tentatively fits TRBD1 or TRBD2 (5 bases each). This clonotype was obtained from an adult who received the AZD1222 COVID-19 vaccine. The CDR3 nucleotides read TGTGCCTGGACGGTCGGGGCGGATACGCAGTATTTT. Protein product: CAWTVGADTQYF. Variable domain in full (rest from reference TRBV30 and TRBJ2-3): SQTIHQWPATLVQPVGSPLSLECTVEGTSNPNLYWYRQAAGRGLQLLFYSVGIGQISSEVPQNLSASRPQDRQFILSSKKLLLSDSGFYLCAWTVGADTQYFGPGTRLTVL.